These 13 T cell receptor beta chains were all obtained from the same sample, sequenced in a study of shared clonotypes between healthy human individuals. Cells designated naive CD8 were CD45RO-negative and were positively selected for CCR7, with terminally differentiated effector memory CD45RA+ cells excluded. Measured with immunoSEQ multiplex PCR; TCRdb has only the in-frame clones, and not every one. The table has about 2,200,000 clones, 93% seen once. Sequenced sample: naive CD8+ T cells from PBMCs. The receptors derive from a man between 18 and 29 years old in good health. Some clones in this sample may be carry-over from other donors' samples.

The chain uses TRBV5-1 and TRBJ2-7; TRBD1 matches 9 bases. This CDR3 is 15 amino acids long. The germline V gene encodes CDR1 SGHRS and CDR2 YFSETQ. The J segment lost 5 bases and the V segment lost 3 bases, leaving 9 bases of the junction unmatched. This chain's CDR3 is CASSWGQGSKHEQYF. For the CDR3, the DNA is TGCGCCAGCAGCTGGGGACAGGGTTCGAAACACGAGCAGTACTTC.

This clone was detected only once. This chain joins TRBV5-5 and TRBJ1-5; 9 bases are shared with TRBD1. The CDR3 consists of 15 residues. Germline V CDR1 and CDR2: SGHKS, YYEKEE (reference sequence). Losses at the gene ends were 2 bases for V and 3 bases for J; bases not matched to a gene: 3. CDR3 DNA sequence: TGTGCCAGCAGCTTAGGGACAGGGTACAATCAGCCCCAGCATTTT. Translating it yields CASSLGTGYNQPQHF.

The chain is built from TRBV7-9 and TRBJ2-7; D might be TRBD1 or TRBD2, each matching 5 bases. The CDR3 loop spans 14 amino acids. Looked up from germline, CDR1 is SEHNR and CDR2 is FQNEAQ (reference sequence). V lost 5 bases and J 2 bases, leaving 13 bases between the germline ends. In nucleotides, the CDR3 is TGTGCCAGCAGCCGAACCGGGGCCACCTACGAGCAGTACTTC. This codes for CASSRTGATYEQYF.

About this clone: This specimen includes other DNA sequences encoding the same CDR3. This rearrangement joins TRBV7-9 to TRBJ2-6; TRBD2 matches at 7 bases. The germline CDR1 and CDR2 sequences are SEHNR and FQNEAQ (reference sequence). Losses at the gene ends were 5 bases for V and 4 bases for J; bases not matched to a gene: 5. The CDR3 length is 15 residues. The CDR3 DNA reads as TGTGCCAGCAGCCCGGCGGGAGCCGGGGCCAACGTCCTGACTTTC. It specifies CASSPAGAGANVLTF.

The rearrangement uses TRBV7-6 and TRBJ2-1, with 10 bases fitting TRBD2. This CDR3 has 15 residues. Trimming cost V 5 bases and J 7 bases; bases outside gene matches: 8. CDR1 SGHVS and CDR2 FNYEAQ come from the germline V gene. The CDR3: CASSPRGAGGNEQFF. In DNA form, the CDR3 reads TGTGCCAGCAGCCCTAGGGGAGCGGGAGGGAATGAGCAGTTCTTC.

For this clone: Other DNA sequences of this sample code for an identical CDR3. This chain connects TRBV27 to TRBJ2-5; D ambiguous. V gave up 3 bases and J gave up 5 bases, with 4 bases separating them. Germline V gene data show CDR1 as MNHEY and CDR2 as SMNVEV (reference sequence). The CDR3 totals 11 residues. The CDR3 DNA follows: TGTGCCAGCAGTTTCCGGGAGACCCAGTACTTC. This translates into CASSFRETQYF.

CDR3 in amino acids: CASSVGTGDHTIYF. DNA for the CDR3: TGTGCCAGCAGTGTGGGGACAGGGGATCACACCATATATTTT. This chain uses TRBV2 with TRBJ1-3, with TRBD1 matching over 10 bases. After removal of 4 bases from V and 8 bases from J, the junction contained 5 bases not matched to a gene. The germline V gene encodes CDR1 SNHLY and CDR2 FYNNEI. This CDR3 has 14 residues.

The rearrangement joins TRBV27 to TRBJ2-7; the D is unclear. The CDR3 runs 13 residues. Germline V lookup: CDR1 MNHEY, CDR2 SMNVEV (reference sequence). V lost 6 bases, J lost 0 bases, and 9 bases lay in between. For the CDR3, the DNA is TGTGCCAGCAGGGGCTACTCCTCCTACGAGCAGTACTTC. It yields the protein CASRGYSSYEQYF.

About this clone: The same CDR3 arises from other DNA sequences in this sample as well. V is TRBV10-3 and J is TRBJ1-1, with D hard to call. Germline values: CDR1 ENHRY, CDR2 SYGVKD. CDR3 size: 14 residues. V lost 0 bases and J lost 1, with 6 bases in between. The CDR3 is CAISESRGNTEAFF. The CDR3 coding sequence is TGTGCCATCAGTGAGTCGAGAGGGAACACTGAAGCTTTCTTT.

This clone has just one count. The rearrangement uses TRBV7-9 and TRBJ1-1; weak D call: TRBD1 (5 bases). Germline CDR1 and CDR2: SEHNR and FQNEAQ (reference sequence). The length of the CDR3 is 14 residues. V was clipped by 2 bases and J by 1 base, with 8 bases between them. This chain's CDR3 is CASSLFGGNTEAFF. CDR3 in DNA: TGTGCCAGCAGCTTATTCGGGGGGAACACTGAAGCTTTCTTT.

CDR3 coding DNA: TGTGCCAGCAGGACCGGGAACACTCTCGCAGGGGAGCTGTTTTTT. Amino acids: CASRTGNTLAGELFF. The chain combines TRBV6-5 with TRBJ2-2; D possibly corresponds to TRBD2 (5 bases). The CDR3 runs 15 residues. V dropped 6 bases and J dropped 8 bases, with 19 bases sitting between them. The germline V gene encodes CDR1 MNHEY and CDR2 SVGAGI.

V and J are TRBV11-2 and TRBJ2-7; possibly TRBD2 for D (6 bases). The ends were cut back, 6 bases at V and 3 bases at J, with 15 bases in the middle. The CDR3 is made up of 14 amino acids. Germline CDR1 reads SGHAT; CDR2 reads FQNNGV. The CDR3 is CASSLSGSIYEQYF. The CDR3 region has the DNA TGTGCCAGCAGTCTTAGCGGATCTATCTACGAGCAGTACTTC.

V and J are TRBV4-3 and TRBJ2-4; D uncertain. CDR1 and CDR2 (germline): LGHNA, YSLEER. Trimming removed 4 bases from V and 2 bases from J, with 15 bases in between. The CDR3 is made up of 16 amino acids. The CDR3: CASSPDRVATKNIQYF. The CDR3, as DNA: TGCGCCAGCAGCCCCGATCGGGTGGCCACCAAAAACATTCAGTACTTC.